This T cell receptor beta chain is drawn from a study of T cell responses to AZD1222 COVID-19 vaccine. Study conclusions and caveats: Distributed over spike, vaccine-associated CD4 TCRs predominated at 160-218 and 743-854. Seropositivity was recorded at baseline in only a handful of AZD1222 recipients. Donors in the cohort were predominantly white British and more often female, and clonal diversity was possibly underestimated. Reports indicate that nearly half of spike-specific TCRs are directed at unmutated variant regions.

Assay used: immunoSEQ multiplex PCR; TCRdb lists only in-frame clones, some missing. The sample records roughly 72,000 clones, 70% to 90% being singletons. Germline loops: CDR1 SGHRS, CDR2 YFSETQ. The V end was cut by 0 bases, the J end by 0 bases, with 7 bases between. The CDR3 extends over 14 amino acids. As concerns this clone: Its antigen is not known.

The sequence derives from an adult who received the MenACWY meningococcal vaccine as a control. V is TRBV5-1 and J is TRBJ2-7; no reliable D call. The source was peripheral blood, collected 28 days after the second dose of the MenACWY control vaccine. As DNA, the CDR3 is TGCGCCAGCAGCTTGGGGGCAGTCTCCTACGAGCAGTACTTC. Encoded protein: CASSLGAVSYEQYF.